The sequence of this T cell receptor (beta chain) was determined in a study of T cell changes during pregnancy in multiple sclerosis (dated by TCRdb to 2018 to 2020). Concerning the study at large: In women with multiple sclerosis, the researchers looked at how the T cell repertoire shifted as pregnancy progressed.

As concerns this clone: This clone's antigen is unknown. One base away there is no much larger clone; base qualities are not given.

Library method: the immunoSEQ multiplex PCR assay. In its TCRdb copy, this immuneACCESS table keeps in-frame sequences only and misses some clones. Where compared with another copy, unresolved V genes explain less than half of these, and the others have no known cause. The sample includes around 50,000 clones, with 80% to 90% observed a single time. The ten largest clones take up approximately 8% of the sample. Trimming removed 0 bases from V and 2 bases from J, leaving 11 bases between the germline ends. The CDR3 holds 15 amino acids from the cysteine to the phenylalanine. This entry keeps only the CDR3 DNA: 45 bases, framed from base 1. The germline V gene sets CDR1 to SGHDN and CDR2 to FVKESK.

The input for sequencing was CD8+ T cells from peripheral blood mononuclear cells, taken in the second trimester of pregnancy. The chain employs TRBV14 and TRBJ2-7; 5 matching bases give a weak D call of TRBD1. This receptor was identified in a female donor with multiple sclerosis, enrolled in a pregnancy study. This receptor carries the CDR3 CASSQDRATTYEQYF. The bases read TGTGCCAGCAGCCAAGACAGGGCCACTACCTACGAGCAGTACTTC.